Listed below are T cell receptor beta chains from one sample, sequenced in a study of technical replicates of blood from several donors. Produced via immunoSEQ multiplex PCR; TCRdb's table is partial and in-frame only. The sample lists about 16,000 clones, 85% to 90% occurring once. Specimen: PBMCs. These receptors originate from a human donor in good health. Both conserved end residues are trimmed from each CDR3.

v_call	j_call	cdr3_aa
TRBV9	TRBJ2-1	ASSDTGTSGSYEQF
TRBV10-2	TRBJ2-7	ASGDSGVLSVVDEQY
TRBV30	TRBJ1-6	AWSVSSDSPLH
TRBV5-8	TRBJ2-1	ASSVQGGVDEQF
TRBV7-8	TRBJ2-2	ASSSRQGPAGELF
TRBV5-1	TRBJ1-1	ASSEDSAQRGVAF
TRBV30	TRBJ2-1	AWSKGLAYNEQF
TRBV5-5	TRBJ1-5	ASSPGTGHNQPQH
TRBV5-1	TRBJ1-1	ASSTGTGSPEAF
TRBV14	TRBJ2-5	ASSQGLAGVETQY